These 19 T cell receptor beta chains originate from one sample sequenced in a study of Graves' ophthalmopathy and Graves' hyperthyroidism. Amplification targeted the TCR beta CDR3 regions, with RNA transcripts as the source material. After a first-round RT-PCR with HTBI primers, a second-round multiplex PCR was run. In TCRdb, the multiplex PCR reads were re-called with MiXCR into one record per CDR3 protein. The sample has over a million distinct CDR3 sequences, 35% to 45% seen once; the top ten hold 11%. Sequencing used peripheral blood or thyroid tissue (not recorded which). Every receptor here comes from an adult man with Graves' hyperthyroidism.

The chain carries TRBV2 and TRBJ1-1; D perhaps matches TRBD1 (5 bases). Germline V lookup: CDR1 SNHLY, CDR2 FYNNEI. Deletions cut 8 bases from V and 5 bases from J, with 21 bases between. This CDR3 has 15 amino acids. The CDR3 DNA follows: TGTGCCAGCGAAAGGGGTCGGGTGGGAATGACTGAAGCTTTCTTT. Encoded protein: CASERGRVGMTEAFF.

In this sample, this clonotype turned up many times. The chain combines TRBV5-1 with TRBJ1-6; D remains ambiguous. The V gene's germline CDR1 is SGHRS and CDR2 YFSETQ. This CDR3 comprises 15 residues. Trimming pared 0 bases from V and 7 bases from J, leaving 11 bases between. The chain's CDR3 is CASSLGPIENSPLHF. The DNA for the CDR3 is TGCGCCAGCAGCTTGGGCCCAATAGAGAATTCACCCCTCCACTTT. The variable domain in full, completed from reference TRBV5-1 and TRBJ1-6, reads KAGVTQTPRYLIKTRGQQVTLSCSPISGHRSVSWYQQTPGQGLQFLFEYFSETQRNKGNFPGRFSGRQFSNSRSEMNVSTLELGDSALYLCASSLGPIENSPLHFGNGTRLTVT.

The chain links TRBV7-7 to TRBJ2-7; TRBD1 is a possible D gene (6 bases). The CDR3 consists of 14 residues. V lost 5 bases to trimming and J lost 5 bases, with 16 bases between them. The V gene's germline CDR1 is SSHAT and CDR2 FNYEAQ (reference sequence). Written as DNA, the CDR3 is TGTGCCAGCAGCCGAAGCCAGGGGATCCACGAGCAGTACTTC. It encodes CASSRSQGIHEQYF.

The sample holds a few counts of this clonotype. The chain carries TRBV6-2 or TRBV6-3 and TRBJ2-7; no reliable D call. The CDR3 is 13 amino acids. Germline V gene lookup returns CDR1 MNHEY and CDR2 SVGEGT. Trimming removed 0 bases from V and 2 bases from J, with 5 bases in between. CDR3 DNA sequence: TGTGCCAGCAGTTACTCAGGTCCCTACGAGCAGTACTTC. Translation: CASSYSGPYEQYF.

The V gene is TRBV18, the J gene TRBJ1-6; unclear D gene. V was trimmed by 0 bases and J by 5 bases, leaving 8 bases between them. Per the germline V gene, CDR1 is KGHSH and CDR2 is LQKENI. This CDR3 has 15 residues. DNA for the CDR3: TGTGCCAGCTCACCACCCTTTGGGGATAATTCACCCCTCCACTTT. Translation: CASSPPFGDNSPLHF. The whole variable domain, remainder taken from reference TRBV18 and TRBJ1-6, is NAGVMQNPRHLVRRRGQEARLRCSPMKGHSHVYWYRQLPEEGLKFMVYLQKENIIDESGMPKERFSAEFPKEGPSILRIQQVVRGDSAAYFCASSPPFGDNSPLHFGNGTRLTVT.

Points on this clonotype: A read error may produce the germline difference seen at one junction end. The chain links TRBV10-3 to TRBJ2-5, with a weak D call TRBD2 (6 bases). Germline V gives CDR1 ENHRY, CDR2 SYGVKD. The CDR3 is made up of 13 amino acids. DNA of the CDR3: TGTGACATCAGTGGAGGGCGGCAAGAGACCCAGTACTTC. Its protein product is CDISGGRQETQYF.

This clonotype came up many times. The chain combines TRBV15 with TRBJ1-6, with 7 bases identical to TRBD1. V lost 5 bases, J lost 5 bases, and 12 bases stayed unmatched. Germline CDR1 LNHNV, CDR2 YYDKDF (reference sequence). The CDR3 spans 17 residues. This chain's CDR3 is CATSDRDRVGDNSPLHF. In DNA form, the CDR3 reads TGTGCCACCAGCGACAGAGACAGGGTTGGGGATAATTCACCCCTCCACTTT.

This clonotype was seen a few times. V gene TRBV12-3 or TRBV12-4 combines with J gene TRBJ2-2; D gene ambiguous. V lost 10 bases and J lost 7, with 16 bases in between. The CDR3 has 13 residues. The CDR3 is CAMRRSWDGELFF. CDR3 DNA: TGTGCCATGAGGAGATCTTGGGACGGGGAGCTGTTTTTT.

The chain uses TRBV2 and TRBJ2-7; D may be TRBD2 (6 bases). The germline CDR1 and CDR2 sequences are SNHLY and FYNNEI. This CDR3 comprises 12 residues. V lost 8 bases and J lost 0, with 8 bases in between. The CDR3 reads CASVGSSYEQYF. The CDR3 nucleotides are TGTGCCAGCGTCGGGAGCTCCTACGAGCAGTACTTC.

This clonotype was detected ten times or more. The chain joins TRBV7-4 to TRBJ1-5, with TRBD1 identical over 8 bases. Germline V lookup: CDR1 SGHVT, CDR2 SQSDAQ. The CDR3 runs to 17 residues. Trimming removed 5 bases from V and 0 bases from J; junction bases left unmatched: 9. The CDR3 DNA follows: TGTGCCAGCAGCCCTCGACCGGGACAGGATAGCAATCAGCCCCAGCATTTT. Protein product: CASSPRPGQDSNQPQHF.

The rearrangement joins TRBV6-4 to TRBJ2-6; D possibly corresponds to TRBD2 (5 bases). Germline values: CDR1 MRHNA, CDR2 SNTAGT. Trimming stripped 6 bases from V and 2 bases from J, with 17 bases between. The CDR3 contains 17 residues. The chain's CDR3 is CASSDTEGATGANVLTF. CDR3 in DNA: TGTGCCAGCAGCGACACCGAGGGAGCCACTGGGGCCAACGTCCTGACTTTC.

This clonotype was observed a few times. The V call is TRBV24-1, the J call TRBJ2-7; maybe TRBD1 (5 bases). Deletions cut 4 bases from V and 2 bases from J, with 17 bases between. This CDR3 is built from 16 residues. CDR1 is KGHDR, CDR2 SFDVKD, per germline. CDR3 nucleotides: TGTGCCACCAGTGACTCAGGACCGGTAGGGGCCTACGAGCAGTACTTC. Protein: CATSDSGPVGAYEQYF.

The chain combines TRBV5-1 with TRBJ2-7; 7 positions agree with TRBD2. J was trimmed by 2 bases and V by 1 base; bases with no gene match: 12. This CDR3 has 17 amino acids. CDR1 and CDR2 (germline): SGHRS, YFSETQ. The CDR3 DNA reads TGCGCCAGCAGCTTGAGGGGCGCTAGCGGAAGAACCTACGAGCAGTACTTC. It encodes CASSLRGASGRTYEQYF.

The DNA of the CDR3 is TGTGCCAGCAGCTTAGACTTGAGGGCCTCCTCGCGGGAAAAACTGTTTTTT. This sequence encodes CASSLDLRASSREKLFF. V and J are TRBV7-2 and TRBJ1-4; D is unresolved. Between the trimmed V and J ends, which lost 1 base and 8 bases, there was a span of 20 bases. CDR1 and CDR2 (germline): SGHTA, FQGNSA. This CDR3 is built from 17 residues.

This clonotype was seen many times. The V call is TRBV19, the J call TRBJ2-7; possibly TRBD1 for D (6 bases). V was shortened by 6 bases and J by 3 bases, with 21 bases between the two germline ends. From germline, CDR1 is LNHDA and CDR2 SQIVND (reference sequence). The CDR3 contains 16 residues. The DNA for the CDR3 is TGTGCCAGTAGCTCGTGGACCGGGACATCGAACTACGAGCAGTACTTC. Its protein product is CASSSWTGTSNYEQYF.

This clonotype was detected many times. The J gene is TRBJ2-2, the V gene TRBV7-3; 10 bases line up with TRBD1. CDR1 is SGHTA, CDR2 FQGTGA, per germline. The length of the CDR3 is 15 residues. Unmatched junction bases numbered 4, after V lost 6 bases and J lost 3 bases. Here the CDR3 reads CASSRQGADTGELFF. In DNA, the CDR3 is TGTGCCAGCAGTCGACAGGGGGCGGACACCGGGGAGCTGTTTTTT.

The V and J genes are TRBV7-2 and TRBJ1-2; D gene uncertain. Trimming stripped 5 bases from V and 6 bases from J, with 16 bases between. This CDR3 has 14 residues. The germline CDR1 and CDR2 sequences are SGHTA and FQGNSA. The CDR3 here is CASSERIGPHGYTF. The CDR3 coding sequence is TGTGCCAGCAGCGAGCGTATAGGACCCCATGGCTACACCTTC.

This rearrangement joins TRBV28 to TRBJ1-5; possibly TRBD1 for D (5 bases). The CDR3 has 17 amino acids. Trimming stripped 1 base from V and 2 bases from J, with 15 bases between. Germline-derived CDR1 and CDR2 are MDHEN and SYDVKM. The CDR3 here is CASSLSQGTRGNQPQHF. The DNA for the CDR3 is TGTGCCAGCAGTTTATCCCAGGGAACCCGTGGCAATCAGCCCCAGCATTTT.

This chain links TRBV25-1 with TRBJ2-5, with unresolved D. The CDR3 is made up of 15 amino acids. Germline V CDR1 and CDR2: MGHDK, SYGVNS. V was clipped by 5 bases and J by 2 bases, with 15 bases between them. The CDR3 here is CASSYSYAPQETQYF. As DNA, the CDR3 is TGTGCCAGCAGTTACTCGTATGCCCCGCAAGAGACCCAGTACTTC.